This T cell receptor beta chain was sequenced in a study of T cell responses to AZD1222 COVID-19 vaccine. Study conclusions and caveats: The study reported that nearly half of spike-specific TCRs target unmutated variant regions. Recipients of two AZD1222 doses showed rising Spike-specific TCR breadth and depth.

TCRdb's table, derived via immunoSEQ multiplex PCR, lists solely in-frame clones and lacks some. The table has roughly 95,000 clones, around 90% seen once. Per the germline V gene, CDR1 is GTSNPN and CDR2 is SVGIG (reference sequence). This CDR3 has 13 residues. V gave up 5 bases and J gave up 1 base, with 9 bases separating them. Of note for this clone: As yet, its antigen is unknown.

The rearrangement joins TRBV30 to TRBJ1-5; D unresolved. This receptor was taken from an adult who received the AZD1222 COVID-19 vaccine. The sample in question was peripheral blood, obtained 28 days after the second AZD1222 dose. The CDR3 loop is CAWAADSNQPQHF. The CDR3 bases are TGTGCCTGGGCCGCGGACAGCAATCAGCCCCAGCATTTT. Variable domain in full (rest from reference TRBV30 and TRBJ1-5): SQTIHQWPATLVQPVGSPLSLECTVEGTSNPNLYWYRQAAGRGLQLLFYSVGIGQISSEVPQNLSASRPQDRQFILSSKKLLLSDSGFYLCAWAADSNQPQHFGDGTRLSIL.